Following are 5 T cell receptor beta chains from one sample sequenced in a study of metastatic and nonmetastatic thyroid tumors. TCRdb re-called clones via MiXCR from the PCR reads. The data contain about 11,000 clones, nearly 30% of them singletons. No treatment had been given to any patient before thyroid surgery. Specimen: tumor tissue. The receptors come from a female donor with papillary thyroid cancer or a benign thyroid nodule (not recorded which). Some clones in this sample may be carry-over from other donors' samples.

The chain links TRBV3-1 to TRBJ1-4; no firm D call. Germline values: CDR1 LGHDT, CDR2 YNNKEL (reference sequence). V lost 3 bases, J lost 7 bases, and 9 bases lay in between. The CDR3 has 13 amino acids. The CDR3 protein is CASSHGRAEKLFF. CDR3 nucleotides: TGTGCCAGCAGCCACGGACGTGCTGAAAAACTGTTTTTT.

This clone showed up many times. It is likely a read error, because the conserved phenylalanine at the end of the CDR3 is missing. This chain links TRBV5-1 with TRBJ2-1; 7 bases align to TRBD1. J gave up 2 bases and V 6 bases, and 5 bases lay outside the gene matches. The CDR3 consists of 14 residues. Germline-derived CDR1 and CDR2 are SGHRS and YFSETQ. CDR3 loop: CASTPGQTYNEQFL. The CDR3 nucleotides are TGCGCCAGCACACCGGGACAGACCTACAATGAGCAGTTCCTC.

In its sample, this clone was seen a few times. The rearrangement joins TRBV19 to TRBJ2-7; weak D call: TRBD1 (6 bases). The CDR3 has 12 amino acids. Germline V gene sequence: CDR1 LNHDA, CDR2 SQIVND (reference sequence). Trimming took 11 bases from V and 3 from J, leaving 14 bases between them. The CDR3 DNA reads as TGTGCCGGTACCGACAGGAGCTACGAGCAGTACTTC. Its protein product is CAGTDRSYEQYF.

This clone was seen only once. CDR3 DNA sequence: TGCAGTGCTAGTGATACGGGACTAGCCCTCCGGGATGAGCAGTTCTTC. This gives the protein CSASDTGLALRDEQFF. The chain is built from TRBV20-1 and TRBJ2-1; 9 positions match TRBD2. CDR1 DFQATT and CDR2 SNEGSKA come from the germline V gene (reference sequence). With 3 bases clipped from V and 8 bases from J, the junction kept 14 bases outside the gene matches. This CDR3 has 16 residues.

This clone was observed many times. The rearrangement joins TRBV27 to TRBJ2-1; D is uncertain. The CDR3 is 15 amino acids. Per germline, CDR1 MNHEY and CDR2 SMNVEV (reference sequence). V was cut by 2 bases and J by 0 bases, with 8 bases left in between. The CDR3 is CASSLGLFSYNEQFF. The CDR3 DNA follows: TGTGCCAGCAGTTTAGGGCTGTTCTCCTACAATGAGCAGTTCTTC.